The sample holds many counts of the clone carrying this T cell receptor (beta chain). MiXCR was run by TCRdb on the reads, yielding one entry per CDR3 protein. The sample includes 200,000 to 250,000 distinct CDR3 sequences, roughly 6.5% of them seen just once. This record comes from a study of T cell repertoires in cytomegalovirus infection. V dropped 0 bases and J dropped 4 bases, with 9 bases sitting between them. This CDR3 is built from 14 residues. Germline loops: CDR1 GTSNPN, CDR2 SVGIG (reference sequence). The rearrangement uses TRBV30 and TRBJ2-2; D unclear. The sequenced material came from PBMCs. This sequence was found in a human donor in good health (CMV status not recorded). Some clones in this sample may be carry-over from other donors' samples. The CDR3 region is CAWSVSISTGELFF. CDR3 sequence (DNA): TGTGCCTGGAGTGTATCTATCAGCACCGGGGAGCTGTTTTTT. Filled out from reference TRBV30 and TRBJ2-2, the complete variable domain reads SQTIHQWPATLVQPVGSPLSLECTVEGTSNPNLYWYRQAAGRGLQLLFYSVGIGQISSEVPQNLSASRPQDRQFILSSKKLLLSDSGFYLCAWSVSISTGELFFGEGSRLTVL.